A selection of T cell receptor beta chains follows, all from one sample in a study of PD-L1 blockade in urothelial cancer. The data were produced by immunoSEQ multiplex PCR, yet TCRdb's version contains in-frame clones alone and is incomplete. The sample contains more than 75,000 clones, 84% of which appear only once. This specimen consisted of PBMCs, obtained around atezolizumab (anti-PD-L1) treatment. These receptors came from a man between 60 and 75 years old with urothelial cancer. CDR3s include the opening cysteine and the closing phenylalanine or tryptophan. The D gene is left open where the match is weak. Expanded clones are given a class, and other clones once, few, many or no size at all.

j_gene | d_gene | v_gene | abundance | CDR3nt | CDR3aa
TRBJ2-1 | - | TRBV5-1 | - | TGCGCCAGCGGAATCCCGGGTCTCTGGAATGAGCAGTTCTTC | CASGIPGLWNEQFF
TRBJ1-4 | - | TRBV25-1 | - | TGTGCCAGTAATCGAGACACTCGGGGAAAACTGTTTTTT | CASNRDTRGKLFF
TRBJ2-5 | - | TRBV4-1 | - | TGCGCCAGCAGCCAAGATAGACGTGGGGGGGCTAAGAACCAGTACTTC | CASSQDRRGGAKNQYF
TRBJ2-5 | - | TRBV7-3 | - | TGTGCCAGCAGCTTAACGAACGGGCAGCGGGAGACCCAGTACTTC | CASSLTNGQRETQYF
TRBJ2-2 | TRBD2 | TRBV10-1 | once | TGCGCCAGCAGTGACCCAGCGGGGGGTCTCCTCACCGGGGAGCTGTTTTTT | CASSDPAGGLLTGELFF
TRBJ2-3 | TRBD2 | TRBV14 | - | TGTGCCAGCAGCCAAGTTTGGGTAGGGGTGAGTAGCGGGCCGAACACAGATACGCAGTATTTT | CASSQVWVGVSSGPNTDTQYF
TRBJ1-4 | - | TRBV4-1 | - | TGCGCCAGCAGCCAAGTTAACAGGGAACGAGAAAAACTGTTTTTT | CASSQVNREREKLFF
TRBJ1-2 | - | TRBV19 | - | TGTGCCAGTAGTATAGCGGCTCGGGTTAACTATGGCTACACCTTC | CASSIAARVNYGYTF
TRBJ2-1 | TRBD1 | TRBV7-9 | - | TGTGCCAGCAGCAAGACAGGGGTGTTTTACAATGAGCAGTTCTTC | CASSKTGVFYNEQFF
TRBJ1-5 | - | TRBV12-5 | - | TGTGCTAGTGGTCCGGGACTTGGGTCGAGCAATCAGCCCCAGCATTTT | CASGPGLGSSNQPQHF
TRBJ1-1 | TRBD1 | TRBV19 | - | TGTGCCAGTAGTCCCCTTTGGACAGGGGTCACTGAAGCTTTCTTT | CASSPLWTGVTEAFF
TRBJ2-1 | TRBD2 | TRBV6-6 | - | TGTGCCAGCCAATTTAGCGGGGGTTCTCTCAATGAGCAGTTCTTC | CASQFSGGSLNEQFF
TRBJ2-3 | - | TRBV12-5 | - | TGTGCTAGTGGTTTGGTACAGGCAGGGTGGGCAGATACGCAGTATTTT | CASGLVQAGWADTQYF
TRBJ2-6 | TRBD1 | TRBV27 | - | TGTGCCAGCAGAGTCCAGGGGGCTGGGGCCAACGTCCTGACTTTC | CASRVQGAGANVLTF
TRBJ1-1 | - | TRBV7-2 | - | TGTGCCAGCAGCTTAGTGTGGGGCGCGTCTGAAGCTTTCTTT | CASSLVWGASEAFF
TRBJ2-7 | TRBD1 | TRBV10-1 | - | TGCGCCAGCAGTCGCGGACAGGGCCCCTACGAGCAGTACTTC | CASSRGQGPYEQYF
TRBJ2-1 | TRBD1 | TRBV6-4 | - | TGTGCCAGCAGTGGGACAGGGGACTACAATGAGCAGTTCTTC | CASSGTGDYNEQFF
TRBJ1-2 | TRBD1 | TRBV5-8 | - | TGTGCCAGCAGCCGCCGGGACAGGGGTACCTATGGCTACACCTTC | CASSRRDRGTYGYTF